These 20 T cell receptor beta chains were sequenced from one sample in a study of CD8 T cells in ankylosing spondylitis. General observations from the study: Made up of eight or nine highly homologous variants, a TCR beta motif appeared characteristic of ankylosing spondylitis blood.

Which antigens these TCRs recognize remains unknown. From the 5' RACE reads, TCRdb called clonotypes with MiXCR, one entry per CDR3 protein. The sample lists some 240,000 distinct CDR3 sequences, 6% to 8.5% occurring once. The sequenced sample was blood, either unsorted or a sorted T cell fraction (not recorded which). The receptors here all came from a male donor with ankylosing spondylitis.

This clonotype was observed many times. The chain has TRBV5-8 and TRBJ1-4, with D uncertain. Per the germline V gene, CDR1 is SGHTS and CDR2 is YDEGEE. The CDR3 is 14 amino acids. Trimming took off 3 bases at V and 11 bases at J, with 17 bases between the two ends. CDR3: CASSYRTPDGKLFF. Written as DNA, the CDR3 is TGTGCCAGCAGCTACCGAACCCCAGATGGGAAACTGTTTTTT.

At least ten counts were recorded for this clonotype. This sequence joins TRBV4-3 and TRBJ2-7; D is perhaps TRBD1 or TRBD2 (6 bases each). This CDR3 contains 15 residues. Trimming stripped 4 bases from V and 5 bases from J, with 18 bases between. Germline V lookup: CDR1 LGHNA, CDR2 YSLEER. Here the CDR3 reads CASSLIQGGLDEQYF. CDR3 in DNA: TGCGCCAGCAGCCTAATACAGGGAGGTCTCGACGAGCAGTACTTC.

This clonotype was seen at least ten times. The genes are TRBV25-1 and TRBJ2-5, with unresolved D. The CDR3 is 15 amino acids. Trimming took 1 base from V and 0 from J, leaving 9 bases between them. CDR1 and CDR2 from the germline V gene are MGHDK and SYGVNS. CDR3 in DNA: TGTGCCAGCAGTGAATGGGCGGCGTACCAAGAGACCCAGTACTTC. Protein: CASSEWAAYQETQYF.

The V call is TRBV6-2 or TRBV6-3, the J call TRBJ2-5; TRBD2 agrees at 9 bases. There are 15 residues in the CDR3. In germline, CDR1 is MNHEY, CDR2 SVGEGT. With 7 bases clipped from V and 5 bases from J, the junction kept 11 bases outside the gene matches. DNA for the CDR3: TGTGCCAGCAATCCCATTAGCGGGAGTGGCGAGACCCAGTACTTC. It yields the protein CASNPISGSGETQYF.

There are many counts of this clonotype. The genes are TRBV13 and TRBJ2-1; 10 nucleotides agree with TRBD1. CDR3 size: 16 residues. In germline, CDR1 is PRHDT, CDR2 FYEKMQ (reference sequence). V shed 3 bases, J shed 8 bases, and the junction held 10 bases outside the gene matches. DNA for the CDR3: TGTGCCAGCAGCTTGCTACCGGGACAGGGGATCGATGAGCAGTTCTTC. This translates into CASSLLPGQGIDEQFF.

The table lists this clonotype with many counts. The genes are TRBV27 and TRBJ2-7; either TRBD1 or TRBD2 may supply D (6 bases each). Trimming took off 5 bases at V and 0 bases at J, with 17 bases between the two ends. The CDR3 extends over 16 amino acids. The germline V gene has CDR1 MNHEY and CDR2 SMNVEV (reference sequence). The CDR3 sequence is CASSPSRGEDSYEQYF. In DNA, the CDR3 is TGTGCCAGCAGTCCCTCGAGGGGGGAGGACTCCTACGAGCAGTACTTC.

This clonotype has ten or more counts. The V and J genes are TRBV7-2 and TRBJ2-7; D might be TRBD2 (6 bases). The CDR3 loop spans 15 amino acids. Trimming removed 2 bases at V and 0 bases at J, with 11 bases between. Germline V gives CDR1 SGHTA, CDR2 FQGNSA. The CDR3 DNA sequence: TGTGCCAGCAGCTTAAAGGACTACAGCTCCTACGAGCAGTACTTC. Protein sequence: CASSLKDYSSYEQYF.

This clonotype was seen ten or more times. The V gene is TRBV27, the J gene TRBJ1-2, with a tentative D call TRBD1 (5 bases). The germline V and J ends were trimmed by 3 bases and 7 bases, with 12 bases remaining between them. The CDR3 is 13 residues long. Germline CDR1 MNHEY, CDR2 SMNVEV (reference sequence). Here the CDR3 reads CASSFVQGGGYTF. Here the CDR3 DNA reads TGTGCCAGCAGTTTTGTGCAGGGCGGTGGCTACACCTTC.

This clonotype appeared a few times. This chain uses TRBV27 with TRBJ1-2; TRBD1 matches 8 bases. The CDR3 is 15 residues long. Germline CDR1 reads MNHEY; CDR2 reads SMNVEV (reference sequence). This CDR3 reads CATAQGEVPNYGYTF. Written as DNA, the CDR3 is TGTGCTACTGCACAGGGGGAAGTCCCAAACTATGGCTACACCTTC.

There are many counts of this clonotype. The chain joins TRBV14 to TRBJ2-1; 12 bases map to TRBD2. The germline CDR1 and CDR2 sequences are SGHDN and FVKESK. The V and J ends lost 0 bases and 4 bases, in that order; junction bases with no gene match: 7. The CDR3 runs 18 residues. For the CDR3, the DNA is TGTGCCAGCAGCCAAGATTCTAGCGGGAGGGCTCGGTACAATGAGCAGTTCTTC. It specifies CASSQDSSGRARYNEQFF.

This clonotype was detected many times. V is TRBV28 and J is TRBJ2-1, with 11 bases identical to TRBD2. Germline CDR1 is MDHEN and CDR2 is SYDVKM. With 6 bases clipped from V and 7 bases from J, the junction kept 5 bases outside the gene matches. The CDR3 has 14 amino acids. DNA of the CDR3: TGTGCCAGCAGCTTAGCGGGGGGGCCTAATGAGCAGTTCTTC. Its translation is CASSLAGGPNEQFF. The full variable domain, rest sourced from reference TRBV28 and TRBJ2-1, is DVKVTQSSRYLVKRTGEKVFLECVQDMDHENMFWYRQDPGLGLRLIYFSYDVKMKEKGDIPEGYSVSREKKERFSLILESASTNQTSMYLCASSLAGGPNEQFFGPGTRLTVL.

The table lists this clonotype with many counts. The J gene is TRBJ2-7, the V gene TRBV12-3 or TRBV12-4; D remains unclear. V was cut by 5 bases and J by 0 bases, with 8 bases left in between. This CDR3 spans 13 amino acids. The CDR3 region is CASSPTSSYEQYF. Here the CDR3 DNA reads TGTGCCAGCAGTCCGACTTCCTCCTACGAGCAGTACTTC.

This clonotype came up many times. V usage is TRBV20-1 and J usage is TRBJ2-7; perhaps TRBD2 as D (6 bases). Germline CDR1 and CDR2: DFQATT and SNEGSKA (reference sequence). V shed 0 bases and J shed 3 bases, with 15 bases lying between them. The CDR3 loop spans 15 amino acids. This CDR3 reads CSARDSEGYGYEQYF. For the CDR3, the DNA is TGCAGTGCTAGAGATTCGGAGGGGTATGGCTACGAGCAGTACTTC.

This clonotype was counted many times. V gene TRBV29-1 combines with J gene TRBJ1-2, with TRBD1 matching 7 bases. There are 13 residues in the CDR3. Germline CDR1 reads SQVTM; CDR2 reads ANQGSEA. J was trimmed by 4 bases and V by 6 bases; bases with no gene match: 8. The CDR3 DNA follows: TGCAGCGTACCGACAGGGACTTTCTATGGCTACACCTTC. It codes for CSVPTGTFYGYTF. Based on the CDR3 plus reference TRBV29-1 and TRBJ1-2, the full variable domain is SAVISQKPSRDICQRGTSLTIQCQVDSQVTMMFWYRQQPGQSLTLIATANQGSEATYESGFVIDKFPISRPNLTFSTLTVSNMSPEDSSIYLCSVPTGTFYGYTFGSGTRLTVV.

This clonotype was seen at least ten times. The chain couples TRBV19 to TRBJ2-1; 14 bases are shared with TRBD2. The CDR3 has 16 residues. V lost 5 bases and J lost 7; bases outside the gene matches: 7. From germline, CDR1 is LNHDA and CDR2 SQIVND (reference sequence). CDR3 residues: CASSPTSGGARNEQFF. In DNA, the CDR3 is TGTGCCAGTAGTCCGACTAGCGGGGGGGCCAGGAATGAGCAGTTCTTC.

This clonotype was picked up many times. V is TRBV2 and J is TRBJ2-1, with TRBD1 matching 8 bases. Germline V gives CDR1 SNHLY, CDR2 FYNNEI. The CDR3 spans 16 residues. V lost 6 bases to trimming and J lost 1 base; unmatched junction nucleotides: 8. Here the CDR3 DNA reads TGTGCCAGCAGGAAGGACAGGGAAAGGTCCTACAATGAGCAGTTCTTC. This translates into CASRKDRERSYNEQFF.

At least ten counts were recorded for this clonotype. The chain has TRBV29-1 and TRBJ2-7; 10 nucleotides agree with TRBD2. Germline values: CDR1 SQVTM, CDR2 ANQGSEA. Trimming removed 6 bases from V and 0 bases from J; junction bases left unmatched: 2. The CDR3 is 13 residues long. The CDR3: CSVLAGASYEQYF. The CDR3 region has the DNA TGCAGCGTCCTAGCGGGAGCCTCCTACGAGCAGTACTTC.

This clonotype was seen many times. The V and J genes are TRBV7-9 and TRBJ1-4, with 7 nucleotides matching TRBD1. The trim removed 5 bases at V and 5 bases at J, leaving 8 bases unmatched. CDR1 is SEHNR, CDR2 FQNEAQ, per germline (reference sequence). The CDR3 runs 15 residues. The DNA of the CDR3 is TGTGCCAGCAGCATTAACAGGGGAACAAATGAAAAACTGTTTTTT. Amino acid sequence: CASSINRGTNEKLFF.

This clonotype was counted at least ten times. The genes are TRBV27 and TRBJ2-7; D is ambiguous. The CDR3 is 12 residues long. Germline assignment: CDR1 MNHEY and CDR2 SMNVEV (reference sequence). The germline V and J ends were trimmed by 3 bases and 6 bases, with 9 bases remaining between them. For the CDR3, the DNA is TGTGCCAGCAGTTTTGGCCTCGGCGAGCAGTACTTC. Protein product: CASSFGLGEQYF.

The rearrangement links TRBV5-5 to TRBJ1-2, with 7 bases lining up with TRBD1. CDR3 length equals 14 residues. Germline V gene lookup returns CDR1 SGHKS and CDR2 YYEKEE (reference sequence). V dropped 0 bases and J dropped 4; count of bases not matched to a gene: 3. The CDR3 reads CASSLGTGPYGYTF. DNA for the CDR3: TGTGCCAGCAGCTTGGGGACAGGCCCCTATGGCTACACCTTC.